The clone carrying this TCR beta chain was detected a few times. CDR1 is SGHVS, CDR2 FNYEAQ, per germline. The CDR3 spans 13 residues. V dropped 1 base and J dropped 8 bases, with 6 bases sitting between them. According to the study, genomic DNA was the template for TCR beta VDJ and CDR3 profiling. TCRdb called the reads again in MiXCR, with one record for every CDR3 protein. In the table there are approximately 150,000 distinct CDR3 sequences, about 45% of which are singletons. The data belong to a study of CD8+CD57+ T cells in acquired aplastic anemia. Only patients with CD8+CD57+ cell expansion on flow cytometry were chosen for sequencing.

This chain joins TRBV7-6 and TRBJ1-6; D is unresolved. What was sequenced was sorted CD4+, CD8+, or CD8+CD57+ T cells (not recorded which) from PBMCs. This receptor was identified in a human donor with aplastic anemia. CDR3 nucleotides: TGTGCCAGCAGCTTAGAAGTGGATTCACCCCTCCACTTT. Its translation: CASSLEVDSPLHF.